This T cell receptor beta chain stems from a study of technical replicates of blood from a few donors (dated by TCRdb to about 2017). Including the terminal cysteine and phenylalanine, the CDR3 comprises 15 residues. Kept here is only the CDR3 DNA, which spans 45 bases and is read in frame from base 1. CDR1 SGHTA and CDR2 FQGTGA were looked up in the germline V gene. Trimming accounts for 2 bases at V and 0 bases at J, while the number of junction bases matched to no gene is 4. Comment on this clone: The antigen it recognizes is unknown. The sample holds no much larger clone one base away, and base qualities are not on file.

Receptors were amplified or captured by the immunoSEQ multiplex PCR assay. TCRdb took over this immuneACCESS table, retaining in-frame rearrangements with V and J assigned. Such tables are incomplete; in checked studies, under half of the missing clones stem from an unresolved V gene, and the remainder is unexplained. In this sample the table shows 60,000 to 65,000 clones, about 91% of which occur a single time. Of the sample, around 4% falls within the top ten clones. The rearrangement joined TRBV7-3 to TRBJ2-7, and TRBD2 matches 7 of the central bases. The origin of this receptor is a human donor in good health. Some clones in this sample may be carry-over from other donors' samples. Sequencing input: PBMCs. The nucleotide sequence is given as TGTGCCAGCAGCTTATCTAGCGGACCCTCCTACGAGCAGTACTTC. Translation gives CASSLSSGPSYEQYF.